This T cell receptor beta chain was observed in a study of cytomegalovirus exposure and HLA in healthy donors. The PCR made use of 60 Vbeta and 13 Jbeta primers. Some clones are missing from TCRdb's copy, which holds only in-frame ones; the method was immunoSEQ multiplex PCR. Of some 110,000 clones listed, 60% to 85% are singletons. V lost 2 bases to trimming and J lost 3 bases, with 13 bases between them. The CDR3 totals 16 residues. Germline V gives CDR1 MNHEY, CDR2 SVGAGI. A note on this clone: Its antigen is still unknown.

Study-wide findings and caveats: Some TCR beta chains (about 180 of them) were listed as cytomegalovirus-associated. Per a later analysis, 15,000 to 20,000 TCR beta sequences showed association with HLA alleles at 0.05 false discovery rate. In an earlier analysis, most TCR beta V segments were productive about 87% or about 30% of the time.

This receptor was identified in a woman younger than 35 in good health and CMV-seronegative. The rearrangement links TRBV6-5 to TRBJ1-4; unclear D gene. Sequenced material: PBMCs. CDR3 protein: CASSYGILAANEKLFF. CDR3 sequence (DNA): TGTGCCAGCAGTTACGGGATCTTAGCGGCTAATGAAAAACTGTTTTTT.